Listed below are T cell receptor beta chains from one sample, sequenced in a study of CD8 T cells in Susac syndrome. TCRdb re-called the immunoSEQ multiplex PCR reads with MiXCR, one entry per CDR3 protein. The sample holds over 120,000 distinct CDR3 sequences, roughly 95% seen once. Material for sequencing was CD4+ T cells from PBMCs. All receptors come from a human donor in good health. Each CDR3 is given with its conserved first and last residue. The order of the fields is V gene, D gene, clone size, J gene, CDR3 DNA, CDR3 protein. The D gene is left open where the match is weak. Clone size appears in some rows only: once, few, many, or a class for an expanded clone.

V gene: TRBV5-4; D gene: TRBD2; clone size: NA; J gene: TRBJ2-2; CDR3 DNA: TGTGCCAGCAGTCGACTAGCGGGTACGAACACCGGGGAGCTGTTTTTT; CDR3 protein: CASSRLAGTNTGELFF
V gene: TRBV29-1; D gene: TRBD2; clone size: NA; J gene: TRBJ2-1; CDR3 DNA: TGCAGCGTTTCCCCGGGACTAGCTAATGAGCAGTTCTTC; CDR3 protein: CSVSPGLANEQFF
V gene: TRBV5-6; D gene: NA; clone size: NA; J gene: TRBJ1-3; CDR3 DNA: TGTGCCAGCAGCGCATCCCGGGACTTGGCACGGGGAAACACCATATATTTT; CDR3 protein: CASSASRDLARGNTIYF
V gene: TRBV9; D gene: NA; clone size: NA; J gene: TRBJ2-1; CDR3 DNA: TGTGCCAGCAGCGTAGGCTGGGGGAGAGGGTCCTACAATGAGCAGTTCTTC; CDR3 protein: CASSVGWGRGSYNEQFF
V gene: TRBV28; D gene: TRBD1; clone size: NA; J gene: TRBJ2-4; CDR3 DNA: TGTGCCAGCAGTTCACAGGGACAGGGGGCGGGATACTTC; CDR3 protein: CASSSQGQGAGYF
V gene: TRBV7-9; D gene: TRBD2; clone size: NA; J gene: TRBJ2-1; CDR3 DNA: TGTGCCAGCAGCGAAAGCGGGGCTAGCGGGTGGAGCTCCTACAATGAGCAGTTCTTC; CDR3 protein: CASSESGASGWSSYNEQFF
V gene: TRBV10-3; D gene: TRBD2; clone size: NA; J gene: TRBJ2-7; CDR3 DNA: TGTGCCATCAGTGATCGCGGGAGGACGTACGAGCAGTACTTC; CDR3 protein: CAISDRGRTYEQYF
V gene: TRBV10-3; D gene: NA; clone size: NA; J gene: TRBJ2-2; CDR3 DNA: TGTGCCATCAGGTCAGGCGCCCCGAACACCGGGGAGCTGTTTTTT; CDR3 protein: CAIRSGAPNTGELFF
V gene: TRBV9; D gene: TRBD1; clone size: NA; J gene: TRBJ2-7; CDR3 DNA: TGTGCCAGCAGCTCTAGGGACAGTTTTTACGAGCAGTACTTC; CDR3 protein: CASSSRDSFYEQYF
V gene: TRBV27; D gene: NA; clone size: once; J gene: TRBJ2-3; CDR3 DNA: TGTGCCAGCGGACTCGGGGCCGGGCGGCCAGATACGCAGTATTTT; CDR3 protein: CASGLGAGRPDTQYF
V gene: TRBV7-9; D gene: TRBD1; clone size: NA; J gene: TRBJ2-5; CDR3 DNA: TGTGCCAGCAGCTTCAGGGACAGGCAAGAGACCCAGTACTTC; CDR3 protein: CASSFRDRQETQYF
V gene: TRBV20-1; D gene: TRBD2; clone size: NA; J gene: TRBJ2-1; CDR3 DNA: TGCAGTGCCAGACTAGCGGGGCCGAAGCAGTTCTTC; CDR3 protein: CSARLAGPKQFF
V gene: TRBV20-1; D gene: TRBD2; clone size: NA; J gene: TRBJ2-3; CDR3 DNA: TGCAGCTGGGCGTCTCCGGGAGGGACTAGAGGTACGCAGTATTTT; CDR3 protein: CSWASPGGTRGTQYF
V gene: TRBV2; D gene: NA; clone size: NA; J gene: TRBJ2-5; CDR3 DNA: TGTGCCAGCAGCAGGTCCCTCCAAGAGACCCAGTACTTC; CDR3 protein: CASSRSLQETQYF
V gene: TRBV6-1; D gene: NA; clone size: NA; J gene: TRBJ1-3; CDR3 DNA: TGTGCCACCATGACCGTAACTTCAAGAAACACCATATATTTT; CDR3 protein: CATMTVTSRNTIYF
V gene: TRBV18; D gene: TRBD1; clone size: NA; J gene: TRBJ1-5; CDR3 DNA: TGTGCCAGCTCACCCGGACAGGGCGATCAGCCCCAGCATTTT; CDR3 protein: CASSPGQGDQPQHF
V gene: TRBV5-6; D gene: NA; clone size: NA; J gene: TRBJ1-4; CDR3 DNA: TGTGCCAGCAGCTCATCCCGACAAGGCGGCGAAAAACTGTTTTTT; CDR3 protein: CASSSSRQGGEKLFF
V gene: TRBV19; D gene: TRBD1; clone size: NA; J gene: TRBJ1-2; CDR3 DNA: TGTGCCAGTAGTATACAGGACAGGGATGGCTACACCTTC; CDR3 protein: CASSIQDRDGYTF
V gene: TRBV19; D gene: NA; clone size: NA; J gene: TRBJ1-5; CDR3 DNA: TGTGCCAGTAGTATTCTCGGGGACGGCAATCAGCCCCAGCATTTT; CDR3 protein: CASSILGDGNQPQHF
V gene: TRBV28; D gene: NA; clone size: NA; J gene: TRBJ1-1; CDR3 DNA: TGTGCCAGCAGTTCGCCGCGACCGAAACTTGAAGCTTTCTTT; CDR3 protein: CASSSPRPKLEAFF
V gene: TRBV20-1; D gene: TRBD1; clone size: NA; J gene: TRBJ2-7; CDR3 DNA: TGCAGTGCCCCTCGGCAGGGGGCCTACGAGCAGTACTTC; CDR3 protein: CSAPRQGAYEQYF
V gene: TRBV20-1; D gene: NA; clone size: NA; J gene: TRBJ1-3; CDR3 DNA: TGCAGTGCCCATGGGGGGGGGCCGAGCTCTGGAAACACCATATATTTT; CDR3 protein: CSAHGGGPSSGNTIYF
V gene: TRBV28; D gene: NA; clone size: NA; J gene: TRBJ2-7; CDR3 DNA: TGTGCCAGCGCGACCCCCTACGAGCAGTACTTC; CDR3 protein: CASATPYEQYF
V gene: TRBV7-2; D gene: TRBD1; clone size: NA; J gene: TRBJ2-5; CDR3 DNA: TGTGCCAGCAGCATGTACCGGGACAGGGGAGGAGAGACCCAGTACTTC; CDR3 protein: CASSMYRDRGGETQYF
V gene: TRBV7-6; D gene: TRBD1; clone size: NA; J gene: TRBJ1-1; CDR3 DNA: TGTGCCAGCAGCTTATTAGCAGGGGGGCACGCTTTCTTT; CDR3 protein: CASSLLAGGHAFF
V gene: TRBV6-5; D gene: NA; clone size: NA; J gene: TRBJ2-7; CDR3 DNA: TGTGCCAGCAGTAGGACAGCCTCCTACGAGCAGTACTTC; CDR3 protein: CASSRTASYEQYF
V gene: TRBV18; D gene: NA; clone size: once; J gene: TRBJ2-1; CDR3 DNA: TGTGCCAGCTCACCACGCGCAGGGGCATTCAATGAGCAGTTCTTC; CDR3 protein: CASSPRAGAFNEQFF
V gene: TRBV5-6; D gene: NA; clone size: NA; J gene: TRBJ1-2; CDR3 DNA: TGTGCCAGCAGCTTCCTAAACCAGGGGCCCGCTAACTATGGCTACACCTTC; CDR3 protein: CASSFLNQGPANYGYTF
V gene: TRBV20-1; D gene: TRBD2; clone size: NA; J gene: TRBJ2-2; CDR3 DNA: TGCAGTGCTACTAGCGGGAGAGCCGGGGAGCTGTTTTTT; CDR3 protein: CSATSGRAGELFF
V gene: TRBV12-5; D gene: TRBD2; clone size: NA; J gene: TRBJ2-1; CDR3 DNA: TGTGCTAGTGGTTTGGTACTCCCCGTCGCGGGAGTTTCTACTGAGCAGTTCTTC; CDR3 protein: CASGLVLPVAGVSTEQFF
V gene: TRBV12-3/TRBV12-4; D gene: NA; clone size: NA; J gene: TRBJ2-1; CDR3 DNA: TGTGCCAGCAGTTCCGGGAGAAATGAGCAGTTCTTC; CDR3 protein: CASSSGRNEQFF